This T cell receptor beta chain came from a study of cytomegalovirus exposure and HLA in healthy donors. Germline CDR1 reads MDHEN; CDR2 reads SYDVKM. Unmatched junction bases numbered 6, after V lost 3 bases and J lost 3 bases. The CDR3 has 17 residues. The study ran its PCR with 60 Vbeta and 13 Jbeta primers. The method was immunoSEQ multiplex PCR; TCRdb's version includes in-frame clones alone and lacks a portion of them. The profile shows around 250,000 clones, about nine tenths of them singletons. This receptor was obtained from a girl between 2 and 10 years old in good health and CMV-seronegative. V gene TRBV28 combines with J gene TRBJ2-3; 13 bases agree with TRBD2. Sequenced material: PBMCs. This CDR3 is CASSFLGLAGVTDTQYF. In nucleotides, the CDR3 is TGTGCCAGCAGTTTTCTAGGACTAGCGGGAGTGACAGATACGCAGTATTTT.